The sequence of this TCR beta chain was determined in a study of cytomegalovirus exposure and HLA in healthy donors. The study, taken as a whole, reports: Later, an analysis found that common viral pathogens appeared to be linked with several of the most significant clusters. Likely technical artifact: a cluster of highly shared sequence variants. A missense DCLRE1C variant was associated with V- and J-gene trimming of TCR beta chains in a later analysis, and an independent cohort replicated the association.

PCR involved 60 Vbeta and 13 Jbeta primers. The protocol was immunoSEQ multiplex PCR, while the TCRdb copy is restricted to in-frame clones and leaves out a portion. In the table there are more than 150,000 clones, approximately 82% of which are singletons. Comments on this clone: Its antigen is still unknown.

In germline, CDR1 is SGHAT, CDR2 FQNNGV. J lost 2 bases, V lost 2 bases, and 1 base had no gene match. The length of the CDR3 is 15 residues. This clonotype was sampled from a woman aged 45-59 years in good health and CMV-seropositive. V gene TRBV11-2 combines with J gene TRBJ2-1, with 9 bases aligning to TRBD2. Sequenced input: PBMCs. In DNA form, the CDR3 reads TGTGCCAGCAGCTTAAGCGGGGGGCCCTACAATGAGCAGTTCTTC. Translated, it gives CASSLSGGPYNEQFF.